A single sample gave rise to the 18 T cell receptor beta chains below, sequenced in a study of cytomegalovirus exposure and HLA in healthy donors. The study ran its PCR with 60 Vbeta and 13 Jbeta primers. The table came from immunoSEQ multiplex PCR; TCRdb's copy has only in-frame clones and leaves some out. The table lists fewer than 120,000 clones, about 90% of them singletons. Sequences were obtained from PBMCs. These receptors all come from a man in his forties or fifties in good health and CMV-seronegative.

The DNA of the CDR3 is TGTGCCAGTAGTAACAGGGGGAAAGGCACTGAAGCTTTCTTT. Translating it yields CASSNRGKGTEAFF. J is TRBJ1-1 and V is TRBV19; TRBD1 aligns across 8 bases. Trimming at V came to 4 bases and at J to 4 bases, leaving 5 bases not matched to a gene. Looked up from germline, CDR1 is LNHDA and CDR2 is SQIVND (reference sequence). The CDR3 spans 14 residues. The full variable domain, its missing parts supplied by reference TRBV19 and TRBJ1-1, is DGGITQSPKYLFRKEGQNVTLSCEQNLNHDAMYWYRQDPGQGLRLIYYSQIVNDFQKGDIAEGYSVSREKKESFPLTVTSAQKNPTAFYLCASSNRGKGTEAFFGQGTRLTVV.

V and J are TRBV28 and TRBJ2-3; TRBD2 aligns across 9 bases. J was trimmed by 6 bases and V by 2 bases; bases with no gene match: 6. CDR1 is MDHEN and CDR2 is SYDVKM in the germline V gene. This CDR3 has 15 amino acids. The CDR3 DNA reads as TGTGCCAGCAGTTTAAAGGCGGGGGGGCCGGATACGCAGTATTTT. It codes for CASSLKAGGPDTQYF. Complete variable domain (other parts from reference TRBV28 and TRBJ2-3): DVKVTQSSRYLVKRTGEKVFLECVQDMDHENMFWYRQDPGLGLRLIYFSYDVKMKEKGDIPEGYSVSREKKERFSLILESASTNQTSMYLCASSLKAGGPDTQYFGPGTRLTVL.

The chain recombines TRBV30 with TRBJ1-6; D possibly corresponds to TRBD1 (5 bases). CDR3 size: 13 residues. Trimming pared 4 bases from V and 8 bases from J, leaving 12 bases between. Germline V lookup: CDR1 GTSNPN, CDR2 SVGIG (reference sequence). This CDR3 is CAWTGRGHSPLHF. CDR3 DNA: TGTGCCTGGACAGGGAGGGGTCATTCACCCCTCCACTTT.

V gene TRBV6-6 combines with J gene TRBJ1-4; D unclear. The V and J ends lost 8 bases and 2 bases respectively, with 6 bases between them. The CDR3 is 12 residues long. Germline V lookup: CDR1 MNHNY, CDR2 SVGAGI (reference sequence). The CDR3 DNA reads TGTGCCAGCGGTTCGACTAATGAAAAACTGTTTTTT. Its translation is CASGSTNEKLFF.

The rearrangement joins TRBV5-1 to TRBJ1-1; perhaps TRBD1 as D (6 bases). V shed 7 bases and J shed 3 bases, with 16 bases lying between them. This CDR3 is 14 amino acids long. From germline, CDR1 is SGHRS and CDR2 YFSETQ. CDR3 in amino acids: CASGKDRSDTEAFF. The CDR3 nucleotides read TGCGCCAGCGGAAAGGACAGATCGGACACTGAAGCTTTCTTT. The variable domain in full, completed from reference TRBV5-1 and TRBJ1-1, reads KAGVTQTPRYLIKTRGQQVTLSCSPISGHRSVSWYQQTPGQGLQFLFEYFSETQRNKGNFPGRFSGRQFSNSRSEMNVSTLELGDSALYLCASGKDRSDTEAFFGQGTRLTVV.

The CDR3 region is CSAGGWDYGYTF. In DNA form, the CDR3 reads TGCAGCGCAGGGGGCTGGGACTATGGCTACACCTTC. The J gene is TRBJ1-2, the V gene TRBV29-1; 8 nucleotides agree with TRBD1. The CDR3 length is 12 residues. The germline V gene encodes CDR1 SQVTM and CDR2 ANQGSEA. The V gene end was trimmed by 7 bases and the J gene end by 3 bases; junction bases not matched to a gene: 4.

The chain carries TRBV5-1 and TRBJ2-7; possibly TRBD1 for D (7 bases). This CDR3 region has 12 residues. Deletions cut 4 bases from V and 13 bases from J, with 18 bases between. CDR1 and CDR2 (germline): SGHRS, YFSETQ. The CDR3 is CASSPEGQHLYF. The CDR3 region has the DNA TGCGCCAGCAGCCCGGAGGGACAGCACTTATACTTC.

The genes are TRBV7-6 and TRBJ2-5; TRBD1 is a possible D gene (6 bases). The V gene lost 5 bases and the J gene lost 5 bases, with 18 bases spanning the gap. Germline V gives CDR1 SGHVS, CDR2 FNYEAQ. The CDR3 contains 15 residues. CDR3 residues: CASSLGTGQGETQYF. CDR3 coding DNA: TGTGCCAGCAGCCTAGGGACGGGGCAGGGGGAGACCCAGTACTTC.

The chain has TRBV6-6 and TRBJ1-2; tentatively, D is TRBD1 (6 bases). Germline CDR1 and CDR2: MNHNY and SVGAGI (reference sequence). The CDR3 consists of 13 residues. V was cut by 6 bases and J by 3 bases, with 11 bases left in between. CDR3 sequence (DNA): TGTGCCAGCAGCCCCAGGGGTTACTATGGCTACACCTTC. Protein product: CASSPRGYYGYTF.

The genes are TRBV6-5 and TRBJ1-2, with 7 bases lining up with TRBD1. The trim removed 5 bases at V and 8 bases at J, leaving 5 bases unmatched. The CDR3 covers 12 residues. Germline V gene sequence: CDR1 MNHEY, CDR2 SVGAGI. CDR3 in amino acids: CASSPRQGGYTF. CDR3 sequence (DNA): TGTGCCAGCAGTCCCCGACAGGGAGGCTACACCTTC.

J is TRBJ1-2 and V is TRBV5-1; 9 nucleotides align to TRBD1. The V gene end was trimmed by 4 bases and the J gene end by 1 base; junction bases not matched to a gene: 8. The germline gives CDR1 SGHRS, CDR2 YFSETQ. This CDR3 spans 16 amino acids. CDR3: CASSVGQGSYNYGYTF. CDR3 bases: TGCGCCAGCAGCGTGGGACAGGGCTCTTATAACTATGGCTACACCTTC. Full variable domain (remainder filled in from reference TRBV5-1 and TRBJ1-2): KAGVTQTPRYLIKTRGQQVTLSCSPISGHRSVSWYQQTPGQGLQFLFEYFSETQRNKGNFPGRFSGRQFSNSRSEMNVSTLELGDSALYLCASSVGQGSYNYGYTFGSGTRLTVV.

V and J are TRBV29-1 and TRBJ1-4, with D perhaps matching TRBD1 (5 bases). Germline CDR1 is SQVTM and CDR2 is ANQGSEA. Trimming stripped 0 bases from V and 7 bases from J, with 12 bases between. There are 14 residues in the CDR3. CDR3 in DNA: TGCAGCGTTGAAGACCCCCAGGGCCTTGAAAAACTGTTTTTT. This gives the protein CSVEDPQGLEKLFF. The entire variable domain, with the rest obtained from reference TRBV29-1 and TRBJ1-4, is as follows: SAVISQKPSRDICQRGTSLTIQCQVDSQVTMMFWYRQQPGQSLTLIATANQGSEATYESGFVIDKFPISRPNLTFSTLTVSNMSPEDSSIYLCSVEDPQGLEKLFFGSGTQLSVL.

The chain carries TRBV18 and TRBJ1-5; D uncertain. With 0 bases removed from V and 9 bases from J, the gap between germline ends came to 9 bases. This CDR3 spans 13 amino acids. Per germline, CDR1 KGHSH and CDR2 LQKENI. The CDR3 DNA is TGTGCCAGCTCACCACCGAGCGGCGGGCCCCAGCATTTT. As protein: CASSPPSGGPQHF.

V and J are TRBV6-7 and TRBJ2-5; no clear D gene. TRBV6-7 is designated an ORF whose function remains uncertain. V lost 2 bases and J lost 1, with 11 bases in between. The CDR3 is made up of 15 amino acids. The CDR3, as DNA: TGTGCCAGCAGTTACGAGATCGCTACCCAAGAGACCCAGTACTTC. Translation gives CASSYEIATQETQYF.

This clone occurred once. The rearrangement links TRBV7-2 to TRBJ2-1; the match to TRBD1 covers 8 bases. Germline V gives CDR1 SGHTA, CDR2 FQGNSA. V was clipped by 3 bases and J by 8 bases; unmatched bases: 0. CDR3 length equals 12 residues. CDR3 sequence (DNA): TGTGCCAGCAGCTTGACAGGGGATGAGCAGTTCTTC. It specifies CASSLTGDEQFF.

The chain recombines TRBV5-6 with TRBJ1-5, with D maybe TRBD1 (6 bases). In germline, CDR1 is SGHDT, CDR2 YYEEEE. The germline V and J ends were trimmed by 0 bases and 7 bases, with 8 bases remaining between them. The CDR3 has 13 residues. CDR3 nucleotide sequence: TGTGCCAGCAGCTTGGACAGGGACCAGCCCCAGCATTTT. Translated: CASSLDRDQPQHF.

This sequence joins TRBV28 and TRBJ1-4, with unresolved D. The V gene's germline CDR1 is MDHEN and CDR2 SYDVKM. V lost 2 bases to trimming and J lost 7 bases, with 14 bases between them. The CDR3 is made up of 15 amino acids. CDR3: CASSLPSGGPEKLFF. In DNA, the CDR3 is TGTGCCAGCAGTTTACCCTCGGGTGGCCCTGAAAAACTGTTTTTT.

The gene calls are TRBV9 and TRBJ2-6; a possible D gene is TRBD2 (5 bases). The CDR3 loop spans 18 amino acids. Looked up from germline, CDR1 is SGDLS and CDR2 is YYNGEE. V lost 0 bases to trimming and J lost 0 bases, with 13 bases between them. The CDR3 sequence: CASSVGPGSLSGANVLTF. Here the CDR3 DNA reads TGTGCCAGCAGCGTAGGGCCGGGATCCCTCTCTGGGGCCAACGTCCTGACTTTC.